The 26 T cell receptor beta chains below were found in one sample sequenced in a study of beta chain features in type 1 diabetes. The authors reverse transcribed all of the isolated RNA, so sequencing captured expressed TCRB transcripts. Assay: immunoSEQ multiplex PCR; the TCRdb copy retains only in-frame clones and omits some. The table includes fewer than 500,000 clones, more than 11% detected once. The sequenced sample was naive CD4+ T cells from blood. These receptors were collected from a man younger than 40 in good health.

The V gene is TRBV30, the J gene TRBJ2-1; no reliable D call. CDR1 and CDR2 (germline): GTSNPN, SVGIG (reference sequence). Trimming removed 0 bases from V and 6 bases from J, with 12 bases in between. The CDR3 has 14 residues. The CDR3 loop reads CAWSVVGTANEQFF. In nucleotides, the CDR3 is TGTGCCTGGAGTGTTGTGGGTACAGCCAATGAGCAGTTCTTC.

Only a few counts were recorded for this clone. This rearrangement joins TRBV30 to TRBJ1-5; D is unresolved. With 3 bases removed from V and 1 base from J, the gap between germline ends came to 7 bases. CDR1 GTSNPN and CDR2 SVGIG come from the germline V gene (reference sequence). There are 13 residues in the CDR3. The CDR3 is CAWSTRSNQPQHF. The CDR3 DNA reads TGTGCCTGGAGCACAAGGAGCAATCAGCCCCAGCATTTT.

This clone has more than one count but fewer than ten. The chain joins TRBV2 to TRBJ2-7; 7 bases match TRBD1. CDR3 length equals 14 residues. Looked up from germline, CDR1 is SNHLY and CDR2 is FYNNEI. V lost 2 bases and J lost 2; bases outside the gene matches: 3. Here the CDR3 reads CASSERTGTYEQYF. As DNA, the CDR3 is TGTGCCAGCAGTGAAAGGACAGGTACCTACGAGCAGTACTTC.

The CDR3: CASNRGLGGNTIYF. The DNA of the CDR3 is TGTGCCAGCAACCGCGGATTGGGAGGAAACACCATATATTTT. The gene calls are TRBV9 and TRBJ1-3; D remains unclear. Trimming removed 6 bases from V and 4 bases from J, with 14 bases in between. Germline V gene data show CDR1 as SGDLS and CDR2 as YYNGEE. The CDR3 loop spans 14 amino acids.

This clone was seen a handful of times. A read error may account for a junction end that differs from germline. V and J are TRBV15 and TRBJ2-4, with 8 positions matching TRBD2. The CDR3 extends over 14 amino acids. Per the germline V gene, CDR1 is LNHNV and CDR2 is YYDKDF (reference sequence). CDR3 residues: CAPSSRGGGNIQYF. CDR3 in DNA: TGTGCCCCCAGCAGCCGGGGGGGAGGAAACATTCAGTACTTC.

This clone was recorded a few times. The CDR3 region has the DNA TGTGCCAGCAGCCGTACCCCGCTGACAGGTTGGGTCAACGTCCTGACTTTC. Its protein product is CASSRTPLTGWVNVLTF. The genes are TRBV7-2 and TRBJ2-6, with a tentative D call TRBD1 (6 bases). V was trimmed by 5 bases and J by 9 bases, leaving 23 bases between them. Per the germline V gene, CDR1 is SGHTA and CDR2 is FQGNSA. The CDR3 consists of 17 residues.

This CDR3 reads CASSSIARLNTGELFF. CDR3 DNA sequence: TGTGCCAGCAGTTCGATCGCAAGATTAAACACCGGGGAGCTGTTTTTT. The genes are TRBV6-5 and TRBJ2-2; D is ambiguous. The V end lost 4 bases, the J end lost 2 bases, and 14 bases lay between the germline ends. This CDR3 contains 16 residues. Germline loops: CDR1 MNHEY, CDR2 SVGAGI.

This clone came up a few times. The chain has TRBV4-2 and TRBJ2-2; 8 bases map to TRBD2. Germline V gene data show CDR1 as LGHNA and CDR2 as YNFKEQ. The J segment lost 8 bases and the V segment lost 0 bases, leaving 17 bases of the junction unmatched. This CDR3 contains 19 residues. This CDR3 is CASSQDIWLAGDYRGELFF. DNA for the CDR3: TGTGCCAGCAGCCAAGATATCTGGCTAGCGGGTGATTACAGAGGGGAGCTGTTTTTT.

This clone came up once. The chain uses TRBV9 and TRBJ1-2; no firm D call. This CDR3 is built from 15 residues. V was pared by 0 bases and J by 4 bases, with 13 bases between. From germline, CDR1 is SGDLS and CDR2 YYNGEE. CDR3 sequence reads: CASSVEGVNFYGYTF. DNA for the CDR3: TGTGCCAGCAGCGTAGAGGGAGTTAACTTCTATGGCTACACCTTC. The full variable domain, rest sourced from reference TRBV9 and TRBJ1-2, is DSGVTQTPKHLITATGQRVTLRCSPRSGDLSVYWYQQSLDQGLQFLIQYYNGEERAKGNILERFSAQQFPDLHSELNLSSLELGDSALYFCASSVEGVNFYGYTFGSGTRLTVV.

The rearrangement joins TRBV4-1 to TRBJ2-5; TRBD1 agrees at 12 bases. V lost 0 bases and J lost 13; bases outside the gene matches: 3. The CDR3 covers 13 residues. Germline assignment: CDR1 MGHRA and CDR2 YSYEKL. CDR3 loop: CASSQDGTGGAYF. The CDR3 coding sequence is TGCGCCAGCAGCCAAGATGGGACAGGGGGCGCGTACTTC.

This clone was recorded a few times. This chain links TRBV30 with TRBJ2-3; no reliable D call. Germline V CDR1 and CDR2: GTSNPN, SVGIG (reference sequence). V lost 0 bases and J 1 base, leaving 8 bases between the germline ends. The CDR3 contains 14 residues. The CDR3 coding sequence is TGTGCCTGGAGTGTATCGGGTCGCACAGATACGCAGTATTTT. Translating it yields CAWSVSGRTDTQYF.

The chain employs TRBV7-2 and TRBJ2-5, with D unresolved. Germline lookup yields CDR1 SGHTA and CDR2 FQGNSA. Between the trimmed V and J ends, which lost 7 bases and 0 bases, there was a span of 12 bases. The CDR3 sequence is 14 residues long. CDR3 nucleotide sequence: TGTGCCAGCAAGAATACAGCAAACCAAGAGACCCAGTACTTC. Amino acid sequence: CASKNTANQETQYF.

The chain carries TRBV6-5 and TRBJ1-1; D is undetermined. This CDR3 has 15 amino acids. CDR1 and CDR2 (germline): MNHEY, SVGAGI. The V end lost 5 bases, the J end lost 11 bases, and 24 bases lay between the germline ends. CDR3 DNA: TGTGCCAGCAGTCTTCCGGGCCAAGGGAGAACGATGGCTTTCTTT. Protein product: CASSLPGQGRTMAFF.

This clone occurred many times. The J gene is TRBJ2-4, the V gene TRBV7-2; D might be TRBD2 (6 bases). Trimming pared 1 base from V and 0 bases from J, leaving 10 bases between. The CDR3 totals 16 residues. Germline V gives CDR1 SGHTA, CDR2 FQGNSA. CDR3 region: CASSLVADLAKNIQYF. The CDR3 DNA reads TGTGCCAGCAGCTTAGTAGCGGATCTAGCCAAAAACATTCAGTACTTC.

Only a few counts were recorded for this clone. The chain is built from TRBV19 and TRBJ2-3; D unclear. V was trimmed by 10 bases and J by 1 base, leaving 15 bases between them. Germline loops: CDR1 LNHDA, CDR2 SQIVND (reference sequence). This CDR3 spans 14 amino acids. CDR3 region: CATQFGAGTDTQYF. CDR3 bases: TGTGCCACACAGTTCGGAGCCGGCACAGATACGCAGTATTTT.

This clone showed up just a few times. The junction departs from germline at one end; a sequencing error may be responsible. The rearrangement links TRBV30 to TRBJ1-5; D is unresolved. Germline lookup yields CDR1 GTSNPN and CDR2 SVGIG (reference sequence). This CDR3 has 15 amino acids. CDR3 coding DNA: TGTGCCTGTAGTGTACACGGGCTTCTGGGTCAGCCCCAGCATTTT. This codes for CACSVHGLLGQPQHF.

V is TRBV29-1 and J is TRBJ2-1, with D maybe TRBD2 (5 bases). The CDR3 is 13 amino acids. The V end lost 5 bases, the J end lost 7 bases, and 15 bases lay between the germline ends. Germline V gives CDR1 SQVTM, CDR2 ANQGSEA. Here the CDR3 reads CSVTRSVGNEQFF. CDR3 bases: TGCAGCGTTACTAGGTCCGTGGGGAATGAGCAGTTCTTC.

The chain uses TRBV18 and TRBJ2-3; no clear D. The CDR3 has 17 amino acids. Germline values: CDR1 KGHSH, CDR2 LQKENI. V was pared by 5 bases and J by 0 bases, with 18 bases between. The CDR3 sequence: CASSRNTLPTSTDTQYF. The CDR3 DNA is TGTGCCAGCTCAAGGAATACCCTACCAACCAGCACAGATACGCAGTATTTT. The complete variable domain, with remaining parts taken from reference TRBV18 and TRBJ2-3, reads NAGVMQNPRHLVRRRGQEARLRCSPMKGHSHVYWYRQLPEEGLKFMVYLQKENIIDESGMPKERFSAEFPKEGPSILRIQQVVRGDSAAYFCASSRNTLPTSTDTQYFGPGTRLTVL.

J is TRBJ2-7 and V is TRBV21-1; TRBD1, the D gene given by the table, was not confirmed from the DNA. TRBV21-1 corresponds to a pseudogene. The CDR3 runs to 14 residues. In DNA, the CDR3 is TGTGCCAGCAGCAAAGCTGTGACAGGGGACGAGCAGTACGTC. Encoded protein: CASSKAVTGDEQYV.

This rearrangement joins TRBV7-6 to TRBJ2-5; 8 bases are a match to TRBD1. V lost 4 bases to trimming and J lost 2 bases; unmatched junction nucleotides: 6. The CDR3 covers 15 residues. Looked up from germline, CDR1 is SGHVS and CDR2 is FNYEAQ. The CDR3: CASSSNTGGQETQYF. The CDR3, as DNA: TGTGCCAGCAGCTCAAATACAGGGGGACAAGAGACCCAGTACTTC.

This clone was seen a handful of times. The J gene is TRBJ2-5, the V gene TRBV5-1; D might be TRBD2 (6 bases). Trimming removed 4 bases from V and 3 bases from J, with 19 bases in between. Germline lookup yields CDR1 SGHRS and CDR2 YFSETQ. The CDR3 is 16 residues long. The CDR3 reads CASSPFGGEVEETQYF. DNA for the CDR3: TGCGCCAGCAGCCCCTTCGGCGGGGAGGTGGAAGAGACCCAGTACTTC.

The CDR3 bases are TGTGCCTGGAGGGACACTCGAGGCTATGGCTACACCTTC. It is translated as CAWRDTRGYGYTF. J is TRBJ1-2 and V is TRBV30; a weak D match, TRBD1 (5 bases). CDR1 GTSNPN and CDR2 SVGIG come from the germline V gene (reference sequence). The V end was cut by 3 bases, the J end by 4 bases, with 12 bases between. This CDR3 has 13 residues.

This clone turned up a few times. Other DNA variants within this sample encode the same CDR3. The chain combines TRBV29-1 with TRBJ2-5; D gene unclear. Germline V gene sequence: CDR1 SQVTM, CDR2 ANQGSEA. The CDR3 contains 13 residues. Trimming took 0 bases from V and 5 from J, leaving 10 bases between them. As DNA, the CDR3 is TGCAGCGTTGAAGAACACGGTGGGGAGACCCAGTACTTC. As protein: CSVEEHGGETQYF.

The V and J genes are TRBV6-5 and TRBJ1-2; 12 nucleotides align to TRBD1. Per germline, CDR1 MNHEY and CDR2 SVGAGI. The CDR3 totals 12 residues. J lost 6 bases, V lost 9 bases, and 2 bases had no gene match. DNA of the CDR3: TGTGCCAGTGGGACAGGGGGCGATGGCTACACCTTC. It is translated as CASGTGGDGYTF.

The chain carries TRBV5-4 and TRBJ1-3; D is unresolved. The CDR3 is 13 amino acids. V dropped 1 base and J dropped 4 bases, with 6 bases sitting between them. Germline V gene lookup returns CDR1 SGHNT and CDR2 YYREEE (reference sequence). This CDR3 is CASSLYGGNTIYF. The CDR3 nucleotides read TGTGCCAGCAGCTTGTACGGAGGAAACACCATATATTTT.

The V and J genes are TRBV7-2 and TRBJ2-3; 13 nucleotides match TRBD2. The germline gives CDR1 SGHTA, CDR2 FQGNSA. The CDR3 is 18 residues long. Losses at the gene ends were 2 bases for V and 0 bases for J; bases not matched to a gene: 5. The CDR3 bases are TGTGCCAGCAGCTTACGACTAGCGGGAGGTTCGAGCACAGATACGCAGTATTTT. Translated, it gives CASSLRLAGGSSTDTQYF.